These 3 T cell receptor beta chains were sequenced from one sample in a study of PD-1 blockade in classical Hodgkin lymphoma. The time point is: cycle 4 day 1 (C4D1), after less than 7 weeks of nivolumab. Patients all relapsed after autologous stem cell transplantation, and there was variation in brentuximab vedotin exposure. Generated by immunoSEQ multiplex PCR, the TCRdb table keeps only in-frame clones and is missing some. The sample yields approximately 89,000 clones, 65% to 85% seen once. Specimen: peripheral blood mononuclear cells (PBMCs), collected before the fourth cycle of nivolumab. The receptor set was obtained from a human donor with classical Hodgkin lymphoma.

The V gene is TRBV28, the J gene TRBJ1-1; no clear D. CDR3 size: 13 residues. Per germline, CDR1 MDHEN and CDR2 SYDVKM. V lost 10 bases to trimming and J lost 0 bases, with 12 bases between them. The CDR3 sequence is CAIHRAMNTEAFF. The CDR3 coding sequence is TGTGCCATCCACCGGGCAATGAACACTGAAGCTTTCTTT.

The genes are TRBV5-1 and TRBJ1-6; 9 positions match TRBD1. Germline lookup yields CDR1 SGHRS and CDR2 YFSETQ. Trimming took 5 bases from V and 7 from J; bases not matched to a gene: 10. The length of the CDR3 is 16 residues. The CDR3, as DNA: TGCGCCAGCAGTAACGGAGACGGGACAGGGAATTCACCCCTCCACTTT. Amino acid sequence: CASSNGDGTGNSPLHF.

CDR3 in DNA: TGTGCCAGTAGTAGAGGTGACAGAGGCACTGAAGCTTTCTTT. Amino acids: CASSRGDRGTEAFF. J is TRBJ1-1 and V is TRBV19, with TRBD1 as a possible D gene (5 bases). The CDR3 is 14 amino acids. Germline CDR1 LNHDA, CDR2 SQIVND (reference sequence). The V gene lost 4 bases and the J gene lost 4 bases, with 13 bases spanning the gap.